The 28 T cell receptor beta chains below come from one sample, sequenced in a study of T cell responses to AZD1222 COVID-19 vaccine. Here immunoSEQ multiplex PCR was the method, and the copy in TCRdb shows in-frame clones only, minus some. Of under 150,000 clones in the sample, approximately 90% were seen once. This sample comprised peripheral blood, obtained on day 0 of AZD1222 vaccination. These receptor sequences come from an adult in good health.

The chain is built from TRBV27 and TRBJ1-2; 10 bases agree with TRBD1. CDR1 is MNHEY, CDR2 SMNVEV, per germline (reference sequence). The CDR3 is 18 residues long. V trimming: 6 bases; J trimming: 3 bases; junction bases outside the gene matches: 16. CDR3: CASSPPSGTGVTDYGYTF. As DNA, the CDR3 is TGTGCCAGCAGCCCCCCCTCCGGGACAGGGGTCACGGACTATGGCTACACCTTC.

CDR3: CASESVRQQFF. In DNA form, the CDR3 reads TGTGCCAGCGAGAGCGTACGTCAGCAGTTCTTC. This chain connects TRBV6-5 to TRBJ2-1; D unresolved. Trimming removed 8 bases from V and 11 bases from J, with 13 bases in between. The CDR3 runs 11 residues. Germline V gene data show CDR1 as MNHEY and CDR2 as SVGAGI.

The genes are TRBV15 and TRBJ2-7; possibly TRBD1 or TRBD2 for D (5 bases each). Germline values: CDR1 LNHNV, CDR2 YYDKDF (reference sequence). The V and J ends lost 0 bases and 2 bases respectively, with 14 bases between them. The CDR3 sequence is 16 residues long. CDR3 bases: TGTGCCACCAGCAGAGAAAGGGGAGAGGGTCCCTACGAGCAGTACTTC. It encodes CATSRERGEGPYEQYF.

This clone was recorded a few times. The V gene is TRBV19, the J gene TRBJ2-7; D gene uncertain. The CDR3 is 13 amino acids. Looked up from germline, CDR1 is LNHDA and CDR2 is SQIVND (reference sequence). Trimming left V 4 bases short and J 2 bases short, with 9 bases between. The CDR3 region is CASSKAGTYEQYF. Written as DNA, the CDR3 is TGTGCCAGTAGTAAGGCAGGAACCTACGAGCAGTACTTC.

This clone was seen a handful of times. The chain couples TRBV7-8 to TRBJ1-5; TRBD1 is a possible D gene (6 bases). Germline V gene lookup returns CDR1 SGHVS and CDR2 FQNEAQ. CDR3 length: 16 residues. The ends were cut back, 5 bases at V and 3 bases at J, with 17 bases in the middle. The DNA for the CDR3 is TGTGCCAGCAGCCCGATTGGGGGGGCCGTCAATCAGCCCCAGCATTTT. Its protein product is CASSPIGGAVNQPQHF. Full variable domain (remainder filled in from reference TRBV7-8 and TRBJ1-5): GAGVSQSPRYKVAKRGQDVALRCDPISGHVSLFWYQQALGQGPEFLTYFQNEAQLDKSGLPSDRFFAERPEGSVSTLKIQRTQQEDSAVYLCASSPIGGAVNQPQHFGDGTRLSIL.

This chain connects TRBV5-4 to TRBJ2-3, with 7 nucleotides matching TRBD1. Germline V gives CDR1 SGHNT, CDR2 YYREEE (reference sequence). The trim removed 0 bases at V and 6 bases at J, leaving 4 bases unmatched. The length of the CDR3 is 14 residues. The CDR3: CASSLETGYDTQYF. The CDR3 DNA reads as TGTGCCAGCAGCTTGGAGACAGGGTACGATACGCAGTATTTT.

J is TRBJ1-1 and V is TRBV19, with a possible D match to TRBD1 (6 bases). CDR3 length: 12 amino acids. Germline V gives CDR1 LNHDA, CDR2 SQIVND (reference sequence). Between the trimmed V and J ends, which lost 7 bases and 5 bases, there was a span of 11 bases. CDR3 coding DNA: TGTGCCAGTATCAGGAGGGGGACTGAAGCTTTCTTT. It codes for CASIRRGTEAFF.

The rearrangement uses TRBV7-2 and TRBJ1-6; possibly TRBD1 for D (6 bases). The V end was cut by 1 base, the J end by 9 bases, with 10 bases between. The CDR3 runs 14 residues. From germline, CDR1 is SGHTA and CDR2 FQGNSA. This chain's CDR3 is CASSLDREASPLHF. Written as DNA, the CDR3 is TGTGCCAGCAGCTTAGACAGGGAGGCTTCACCCCTCCACTTT.

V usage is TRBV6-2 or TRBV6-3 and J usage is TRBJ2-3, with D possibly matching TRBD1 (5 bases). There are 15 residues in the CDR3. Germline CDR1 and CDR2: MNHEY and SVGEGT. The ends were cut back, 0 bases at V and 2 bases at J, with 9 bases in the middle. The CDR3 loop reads CASSYSTEVTDTQYF. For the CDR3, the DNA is TGTGCCAGCAGTTACTCGACAGAAGTCACAGATACGCAGTATTTT.

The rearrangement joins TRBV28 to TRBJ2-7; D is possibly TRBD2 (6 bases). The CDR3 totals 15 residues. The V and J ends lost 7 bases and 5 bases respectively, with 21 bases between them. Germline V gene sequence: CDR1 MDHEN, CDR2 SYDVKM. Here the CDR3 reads CASNPAGRLLNEQYF. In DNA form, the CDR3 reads TGTGCCAGCAACCCGGCAGGGAGGCTCTTGAACGAGCAGTACTTC.

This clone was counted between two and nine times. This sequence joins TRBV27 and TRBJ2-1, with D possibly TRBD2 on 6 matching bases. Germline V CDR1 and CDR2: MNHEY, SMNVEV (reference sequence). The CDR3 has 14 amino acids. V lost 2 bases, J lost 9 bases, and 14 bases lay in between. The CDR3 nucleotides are TGTGCCAGCAGTTTACGGGGGAGAGGCGTTGAGCAGTTCTTC. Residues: CASSLRGRGVEQFF.

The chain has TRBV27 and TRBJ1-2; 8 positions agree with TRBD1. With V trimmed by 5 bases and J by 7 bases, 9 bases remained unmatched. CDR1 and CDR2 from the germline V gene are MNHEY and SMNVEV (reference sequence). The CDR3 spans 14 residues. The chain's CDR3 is CASSPTRGQGGYTF. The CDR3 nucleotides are TGTGCCAGCAGTCCAACTCGAGGACAGGGTGGCTACACCTTC.

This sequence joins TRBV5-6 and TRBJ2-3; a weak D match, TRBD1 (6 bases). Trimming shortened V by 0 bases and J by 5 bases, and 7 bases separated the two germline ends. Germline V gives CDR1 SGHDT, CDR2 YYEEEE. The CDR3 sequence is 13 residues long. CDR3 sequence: CASSLVQGDTQYF. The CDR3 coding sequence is TGTGCCAGCAGCTTGGTACAGGGAGATACGCAGTATTTT.

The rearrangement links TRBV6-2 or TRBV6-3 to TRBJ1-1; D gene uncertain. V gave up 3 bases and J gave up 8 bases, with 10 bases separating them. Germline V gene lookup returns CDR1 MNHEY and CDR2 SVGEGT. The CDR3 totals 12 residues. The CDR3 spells CASSYWGAEAFF. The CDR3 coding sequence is TGTGCCAGCAGTTATTGGGGAGCCGAAGCTTTCTTT.

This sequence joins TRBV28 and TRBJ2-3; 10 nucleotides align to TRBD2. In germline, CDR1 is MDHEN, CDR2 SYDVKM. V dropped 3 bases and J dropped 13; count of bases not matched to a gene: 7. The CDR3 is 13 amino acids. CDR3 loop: CASSLLAGESKYF. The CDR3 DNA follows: TGTGCCAGCAGTTTGCTAGCGGGAGAGTCCAAGTATTTT.

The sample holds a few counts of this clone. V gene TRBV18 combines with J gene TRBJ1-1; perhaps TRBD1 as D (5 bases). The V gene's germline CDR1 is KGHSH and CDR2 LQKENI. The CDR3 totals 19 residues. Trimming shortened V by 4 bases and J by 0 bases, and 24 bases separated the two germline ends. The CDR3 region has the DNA TGTGCCAGCTCACTCGTACCGCCAGGGAGAACCGGAATGAACACTGAAGCTTTCTTT. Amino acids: CASSLVPPGRTGMNTEAFF.

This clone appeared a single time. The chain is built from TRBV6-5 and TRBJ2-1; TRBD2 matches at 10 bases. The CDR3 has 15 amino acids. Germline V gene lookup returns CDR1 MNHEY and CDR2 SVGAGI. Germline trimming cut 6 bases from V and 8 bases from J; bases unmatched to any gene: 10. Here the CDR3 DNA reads TGTGCCAGCAGAACCGGACTAGCGGTGAGCGATGAGCAGTTCTTC. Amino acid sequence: CASRTGLAVSDEQFF.

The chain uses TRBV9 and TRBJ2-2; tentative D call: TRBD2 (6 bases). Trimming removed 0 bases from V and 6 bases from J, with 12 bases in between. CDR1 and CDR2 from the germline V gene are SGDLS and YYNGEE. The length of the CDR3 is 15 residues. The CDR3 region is CASSVESGWAGELFF. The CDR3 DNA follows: TGTGCCAGCAGCGTAGAGAGCGGGTGGGCCGGGGAGCTGTTTTTT.

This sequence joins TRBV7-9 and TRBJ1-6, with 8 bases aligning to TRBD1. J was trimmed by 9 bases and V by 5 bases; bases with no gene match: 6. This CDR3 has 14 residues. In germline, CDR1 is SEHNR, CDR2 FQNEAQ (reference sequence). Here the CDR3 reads CASSARQGSSPLHF. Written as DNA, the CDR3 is TGTGCCAGCAGCGCCCGACAGGGGAGTTCACCCCTCCACTTT.

In DNA form, the CDR3 reads TGTGCCAGCAGCTCAGGGGCCCTATGGTACTCTGGAAACACCATATATTTT. Translated, it gives CASSSGALWYSGNTIYF. The chain couples TRBV7-2 to TRBJ1-3, with D tentatively TRBD1 (6 bases). The ends were cut back, 4 bases at V and 0 bases at J, with 16 bases in the middle. This CDR3 has 17 amino acids. The V gene's germline CDR1 is SGHTA and CDR2 FQGNSA.

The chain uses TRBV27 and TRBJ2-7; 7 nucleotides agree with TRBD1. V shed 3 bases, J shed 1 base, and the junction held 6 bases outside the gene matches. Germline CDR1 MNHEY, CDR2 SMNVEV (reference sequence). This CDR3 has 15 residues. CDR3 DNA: TGTGCCAGCAGTTTTAAGGGGGCTAGGTCCTACGAGCAGTACTTC. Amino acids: CASSFKGARSYEQYF.

CDR3 loop: CASTAQPNTGELFF. The CDR3 DNA is TGTGCCAGTACTGCACAACCGAACACCGGGGAGCTGTTTTTT. The chain uses TRBV19 and TRBJ2-2; D ambiguous. Germline CDR1 and CDR2: LNHDA and SQIVND (reference sequence). Trimming shortened V by 7 bases and J by 0 bases, and 9 bases separated the two germline ends. This CDR3 contains 14 residues.

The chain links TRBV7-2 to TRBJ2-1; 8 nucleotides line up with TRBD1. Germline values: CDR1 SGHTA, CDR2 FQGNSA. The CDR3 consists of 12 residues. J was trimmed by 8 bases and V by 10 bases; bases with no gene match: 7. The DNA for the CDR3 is TGTGCCAACATGGACAGGGCGTATGAGCAGTTCTTC. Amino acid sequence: CANMDRAYEQFF. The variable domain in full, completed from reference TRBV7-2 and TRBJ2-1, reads GAGVSQSPSNKVTEKGKDVELRCDPISGHTALYWYRQSLGQGLEFLIYFQGNSAPDKSGLPSDRFSAERTGGSVSTLTIQRTQQEDSAVYLCANMDRAYEQFFGPGTRLTVL.

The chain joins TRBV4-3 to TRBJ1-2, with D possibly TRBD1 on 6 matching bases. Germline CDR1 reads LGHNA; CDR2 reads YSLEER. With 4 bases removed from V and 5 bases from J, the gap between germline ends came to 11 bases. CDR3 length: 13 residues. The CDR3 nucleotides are TGCGCCAGCAGCCTAGGGACAAAGTATGGCTACACCTTC. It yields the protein CASSLGTKYGYTF.

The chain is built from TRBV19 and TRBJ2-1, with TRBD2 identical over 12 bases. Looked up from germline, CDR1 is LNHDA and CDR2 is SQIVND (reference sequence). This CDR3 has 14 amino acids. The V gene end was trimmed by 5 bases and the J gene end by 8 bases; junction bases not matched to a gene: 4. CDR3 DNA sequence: TGTGCCAGTAGTCTAGCGGGAGGGCCCGATGAGCAGTTCTTC. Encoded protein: CASSLAGGPDEQFF.

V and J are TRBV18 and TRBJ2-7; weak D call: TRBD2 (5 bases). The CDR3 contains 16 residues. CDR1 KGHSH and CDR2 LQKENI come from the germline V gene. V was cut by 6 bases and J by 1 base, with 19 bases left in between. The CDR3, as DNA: TGTGCCAGCTCCCTCCTGGTGACTATCTTTTCCTACGAGCAGTACTTC. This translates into CASSLLVTIFSYEQYF. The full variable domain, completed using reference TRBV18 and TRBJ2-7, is NAGVMQNPRHLVRRRGQEARLRCSPMKGHSHVYWYRQLPEEGLKFMVYLQKENIIDESGMPKERFSAEFPKEGPSILRIQQVVRGDSAAYFCASSLLVTIFSYEQYFGPGTRLTVT.

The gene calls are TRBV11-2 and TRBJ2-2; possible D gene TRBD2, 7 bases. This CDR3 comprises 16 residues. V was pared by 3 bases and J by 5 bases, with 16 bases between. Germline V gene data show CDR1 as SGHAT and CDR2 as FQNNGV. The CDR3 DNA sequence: TGTGCCAGCAGCTTGATTTCCGCGGGGGCGACCGGGGAGCTGTTTTTT. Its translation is CASSLISAGATGELFF.

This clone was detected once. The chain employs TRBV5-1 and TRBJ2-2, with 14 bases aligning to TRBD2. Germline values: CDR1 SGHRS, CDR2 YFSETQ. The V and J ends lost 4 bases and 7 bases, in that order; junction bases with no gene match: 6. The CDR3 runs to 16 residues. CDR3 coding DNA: TGCGCCAGCAGCCCGGGGACTAGCGGGAGACACGGGGAGCTGTTTTTT. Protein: CASSPGTSGRHGELFF.